This T cell receptor (beta chain) was sequenced for a study of blood T cell repertoires in COVID-19. Across the whole study: The analysed material was cDNA or gDNA that came from T cells, B-cell-depleted T cells, or PBMCs.

The assay was immunoSEQ multiplex PCR, and TCRdb's table has in-frame clones only and misses some. The sample records 300,000 to 350,000 clones, around 90% being singletons. Deletions cut 4 bases from V and 1 base from J, with 19 bases between. This CDR3 has 17 amino acids. The V and J genes are TRBV23-1 and TRBJ2-5, with unresolved D. TRBV23-1 is placed among ORFs of uncertain function. This TCR was recovered from a young man with active or convalescent COVID-19. Sequenced sample: peripheral blood. The DNA for the CDR3 is TGCGCCAGCAGTCGCCTCTTAGAGGAGTTGGGCCAAGAGACCCAGTACTTC. This translates into CASSRLLEELGQETQYF.